The next 8 T cell receptor beta chains were all read from a single sample in a study of blood T cell repertoires in COVID-19. Sequenced by immunoSEQ multiplex PCR; TCRdb stores in-frame clones only, minus some. The table has roughly 250,000 clones, 70% to 85% seen once. Material for sequencing was peripheral blood. The receptors were sampled from a woman in her thirties or forties with active or convalescent COVID-19.

The sample holds a few counts of this clone. This chain connects TRBV7-3 to TRBJ2-1; 11 bases agree with TRBD1. Per the germline V gene, CDR1 is SGHTA and CDR2 is FQGTGA. After removal of 4 bases from V and 9 bases from J, the junction contained 5 bases not matched to a gene. The CDR3 length is 14 residues. The CDR3 sequence is CASSSGTGGREQFF. The CDR3 DNA sequence: TGTGCCAGCAGCTCAGGGACAGGGGGTCGTGAGCAGTTCTTC.

The V gene is TRBV11-2, the J gene TRBJ1-4; 8 nucleotides line up with TRBD1. Germline CDR1 SGHAT, CDR2 FQNNGV. This CDR3 has 15 residues. The V and J ends lost 0 bases and 5 bases, in that order; junction bases with no gene match: 2. DNA of the CDR3: TGTGCCAGCAGCTTAGATCCAGGGGGCAATGAAAAACTGTTTTTT. It is translated as CASSLDPGGNEKLFF.

The chain has TRBV3-1 (or the pseudogene TRBV3-2) and TRBJ1-2; D gene ambiguous. From germline, CDR1 is LGHDT and CDR2 YNNKEL (reference sequence). The CDR3 extends over 14 amino acids. The V end lost 0 bases, the J end lost 3 bases, and 8 bases lay between the germline ends. DNA of the CDR3: TGTGCCAGCAGCCAAGAGAGCCCCCACTATGGCTACACCTTC. Amino acid sequence: CASSQESPHYGYTF.

J is TRBJ2-7 and V is TRBV6-5; possible D gene TRBD2, 5 bases. In germline, CDR1 is MNHEY, CDR2 SVGAGI. Trimming removed 6 bases from V and 0 bases from J, with 12 bases in between. CDR3 length: 14 amino acids. The CDR3 nucleotides read TGTGCCAGCAGGGTCTCGGGATACTCCTACGAGCAGTACTTC. This sequence encodes CASRVSGYSYEQYF.

In its sample, this clone was seen a few times. The chain links TRBV7-3 to TRBJ1-6; no definite D call. This CDR3 contains 13 residues. V was clipped by 0 bases and J by 8 bases, with 5 bases between them. Germline CDR1 reads SGHTA; CDR2 reads FQGTGA. CDR3 amino acids: CASSLTVYSPLHF. As DNA, the CDR3 is TGTGCCAGCAGCTTAACTGTCTATTCACCCCTCCACTTT.

The rearrangement uses TRBV9 and TRBJ2-1, with unresolved D. Germline V CDR1 and CDR2: SGDLS, YYNGEE. The CDR3 extends over 15 amino acids. Trimming shortened V by 0 bases and J by 1 base, and 8 bases separated the two germline ends. The CDR3 DNA follows: TGTGCCAGCAGCGTAGATCCAGTATCCTACAATGAGCAGTTCTTC. Its translation: CASSVDPVSYNEQFF.

The V and J genes are TRBV11-3 and TRBJ2-1; 7 bases align to TRBD2. Germline V CDR1 and CDR2: SGHNT, YENEEA. CDR3 size: 15 residues. With 3 bases clipped from V and 0 bases from J, the junction kept 2 bases outside the gene matches. Written as DNA, the CDR3 is TGTGCCAGCAGCTTGCGGGGGAACTCCTACAATGAGCAGTTCTTC. It encodes CASSLRGNSYNEQFF.

The genes are TRBV30 and TRBJ1-2, with D maybe TRBD1 (6 bases). Germline lookup yields CDR1 GTSNPN and CDR2 SVGIG (reference sequence). Trimming shortened V by 4 bases and J by 3 bases, and 12 bases separated the two germline ends. This CDR3 spans 13 amino acids. This CDR3 reads CAWKAGAYYGYTF. The DNA for the CDR3 is TGTGCCTGGAAGGCAGGGGCCTACTATGGCTACACCTTC.